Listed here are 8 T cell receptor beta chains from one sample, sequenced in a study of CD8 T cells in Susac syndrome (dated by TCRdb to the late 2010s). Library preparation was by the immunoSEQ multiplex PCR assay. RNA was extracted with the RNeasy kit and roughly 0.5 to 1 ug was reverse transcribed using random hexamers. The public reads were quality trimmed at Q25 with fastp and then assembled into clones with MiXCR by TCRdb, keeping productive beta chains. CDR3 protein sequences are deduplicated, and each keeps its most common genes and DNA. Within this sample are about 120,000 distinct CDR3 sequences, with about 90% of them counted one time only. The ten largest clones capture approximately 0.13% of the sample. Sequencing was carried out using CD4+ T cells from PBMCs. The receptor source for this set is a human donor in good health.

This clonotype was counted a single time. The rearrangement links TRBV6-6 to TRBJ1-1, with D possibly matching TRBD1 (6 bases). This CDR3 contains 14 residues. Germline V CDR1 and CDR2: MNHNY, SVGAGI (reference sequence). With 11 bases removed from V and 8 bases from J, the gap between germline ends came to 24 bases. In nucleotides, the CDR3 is TGTGCCTCAGGGAAGGCGGAAAGCAGGGGAGAAGCTTTCTTT. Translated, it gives CASGKAESRGEAFF.

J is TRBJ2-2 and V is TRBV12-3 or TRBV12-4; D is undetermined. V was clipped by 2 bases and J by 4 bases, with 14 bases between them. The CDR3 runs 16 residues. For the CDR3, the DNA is TGTGCCAGCAGTTTACGACTGGGTGTGTCCACCGGGGAGCTGTTTTTT. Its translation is CASSLRLGVSTGELFF.

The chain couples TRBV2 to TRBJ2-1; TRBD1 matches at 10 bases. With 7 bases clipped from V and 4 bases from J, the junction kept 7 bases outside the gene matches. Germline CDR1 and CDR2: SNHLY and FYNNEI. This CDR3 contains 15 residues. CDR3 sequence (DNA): TGTGCCAGCAAGACGGACAGGGGGGAATACAATGAGCAGTTCTTC. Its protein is CASKTDRGEYNEQFF. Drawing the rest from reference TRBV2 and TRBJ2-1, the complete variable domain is EPEVTQTPSHQVTQMGQEVILRCVPISNHLYFYWYRQILGQKVEFLVSFYNNEISEKSEIFDDQFSVERPDGSNFTLKIRSTKLEDSAMYFCASKTDRGEYNEQFFGPGTRLTVL.

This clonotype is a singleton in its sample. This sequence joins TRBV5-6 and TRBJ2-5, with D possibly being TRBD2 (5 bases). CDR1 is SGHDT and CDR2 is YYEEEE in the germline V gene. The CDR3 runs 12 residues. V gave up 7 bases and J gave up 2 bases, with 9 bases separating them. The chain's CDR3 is CASGWEQETQYF. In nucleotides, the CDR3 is TGTGCCAGCGGGTGGGAGCAAGAGACCCAGTACTTC.

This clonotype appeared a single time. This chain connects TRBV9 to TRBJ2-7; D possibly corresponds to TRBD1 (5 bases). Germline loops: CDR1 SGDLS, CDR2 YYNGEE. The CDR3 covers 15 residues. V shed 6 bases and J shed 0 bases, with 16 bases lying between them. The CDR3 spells CASTKGQGSSYEQYF. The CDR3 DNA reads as TGTGCCAGCACCAAAGGCCAGGGCAGCTCCTACGAGCAGTACTTC.

In DNA form, the CDR3 reads TGTGCCAGCAGAAACACCGGGGCCTACACAGATACGCAGTATTTT. This codes for CASRNTGAYTDTQYF. The chain carries TRBV6-4 and TRBJ2-3, with D perhaps given as TRBD1 or TRBD2 (5 bases each). This CDR3 has 15 amino acids. The germline V gene encodes CDR1 MRHNA and CDR2 SNTAGT. V was shortened by 6 bases and J by 2 bases, with 15 bases between the two germline ends.

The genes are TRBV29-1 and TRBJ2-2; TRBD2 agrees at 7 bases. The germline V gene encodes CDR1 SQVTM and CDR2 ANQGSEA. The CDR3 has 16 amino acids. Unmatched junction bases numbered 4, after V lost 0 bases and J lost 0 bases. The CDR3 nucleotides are TGCAGCGTTGAAGATCTCGGGGGGACGAACACCGGGGAGCTGTTTTTT. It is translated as CSVEDLGGTNTGELFF.

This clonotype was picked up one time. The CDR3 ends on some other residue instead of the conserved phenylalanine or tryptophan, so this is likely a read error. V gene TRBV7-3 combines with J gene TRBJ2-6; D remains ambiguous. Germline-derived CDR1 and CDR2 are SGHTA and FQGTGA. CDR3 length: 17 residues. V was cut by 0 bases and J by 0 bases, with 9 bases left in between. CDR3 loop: CASSLTAVLSGANVLTL. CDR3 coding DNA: TGTGCCAGCAGCTTAACTGCGGTCCTCTCTGGGGCCAACGTCCTGACTCTC.